These 29 T cell receptor beta chains came from one sample sequenced in a study of graft-versus-host responses after intestinal transplantation. Intraepithelial and lamina propria lymphocytes were isolated from graft specimens. TCRdb keeps only in-frame clones here, not all; method: immunoSEQ multiplex PCR. The sample includes some 17,000 clones, approximately 86% seen only once; the top ten take 5% to 6.5%. The material was ileum tissue, obtained 17 days after transplant. These receptors originate from a human patient who received an intestinal transplant, so some T cells may come from the graft donor.

The V and J genes are TRBV2 and TRBJ2-7; D perhaps matches TRBD1 (8 bases). The CDR3 sequence is 16 residues long. The V gene lost 5 bases and the J gene lost 3 bases, with 20 bases spanning the gap. Germline CDR1 is SNHLY and CDR2 is FYNNEI. For the CDR3, the DNA is TGTGCCAGCAGTAGGGAGGGAGGCACAGGGGGCTACGAGCAGTACTTC. As protein: CASSREGGTGGYEQYF.

This chain uses TRBV7-9 with TRBJ2-7, with unresolved D. V lost 3 bases, J lost 2 bases, and 5 bases lay in between. This CDR3 region has 12 residues. Germline CDR1 and CDR2: SEHNR and FQNEAQ (reference sequence). Here the CDR3 reads CASSFDTYEQYF. For the CDR3, the DNA is TGTGCCAGCAGCTTTGACACCTACGAGCAGTACTTC.

The chain is built from TRBV7-3 and TRBJ2-5; D might be TRBD2 (7 bases). The CDR3 loop spans 13 amino acids. Trimming pared 5 bases from V and 4 bases from J, leaving 11 bases between. CDR1 SGHTA and CDR2 FQGTGA come from the germline V gene. The CDR3 loop is CASSRGGGETQYF. CDR3 DNA sequence: TGTGCCAGCAGCCGGGGAGGGGGAGAGACCCAGTACTTC.

The chain joins TRBV6-6 to TRBJ1-5; TRBD1 might be the D (6 bases). Trimming shortened V by 5 bases and J by 3 bases, and 14 bases separated the two germline ends. This CDR3 region has 15 residues. From germline, CDR1 is MNHNY and CDR2 SVGAGI (reference sequence). DNA for the CDR3: TGTGCCAGCAGTCAACAGGGTCTAAACAATCAGCCCCAGCATTTT. Amino acid sequence: CASSQQGLNNQPQHF.

The chain employs TRBV30 and TRBJ2-3; D is undetermined. Trimming stripped 2 bases from V and 2 bases from J, with 8 bases between. CDR1 and CDR2 (germline): GTSNPN, SVGIG (reference sequence). The CDR3 length is 13 residues. The CDR3: CAWSNGYTDTQYF. Written as DNA, the CDR3 is TGTGCCTGGAGTAACGGATACACAGATACGCAGTATTTT.

The V and J genes are TRBV2 and TRBJ2-5; tentative D call: TRBD1 (6 bases). Trimming shortened V by 4 bases and J by 2 bases, and 11 bases separated the two germline ends. The CDR3 length is 14 residues. The V gene's germline CDR1 is SNHLY and CDR2 FYNNEI. The CDR3 sequence: CASSVWTEQETQYF. In DNA, the CDR3 is TGTGCCAGCAGTGTATGGACAGAACAAGAGACCCAGTACTTC.

On this clone: The same CDR3 also results from other DNA sequences found in this sample. The V call is TRBV19, the J call TRBJ2-7; the match to TRBD1 covers 10 bases. The CDR3 extends over 15 amino acids. Germline CDR1 and CDR2: LNHDA and SQIVND (reference sequence). J lost 3 bases, V lost 5 bases, and 7 bases had no gene match. This CDR3 is CASSRGQGPLYEQYF. Here the CDR3 DNA reads TGTGCCAGTAGTCGGGGACAGGGGCCCCTCTACGAGCAGTACTTC.

The CDR3 sequence: CASSAGGRNIQYF. The CDR3 DNA is TGTGCCAGTAGTGCAGGGGGGAGGAACATTCAGTACTTC. This chain uses TRBV19 with TRBJ2-4; D may be TRBD1 (7 bases). This CDR3 comprises 13 residues. Germline values: CDR1 LNHDA, CDR2 SQIVND (reference sequence). Deletions cut 5 bases from V and 7 bases from J, with 12 bases between.

The chain has TRBV23-1 and TRBJ1-5, with a possible D match to TRBD1 (5 bases). TRBV23-1 is known as an ORF, though its function is uncertain. Trimming left V 8 bases short and J 1 base short, with 9 bases between. This CDR3 is 13 amino acids long. CDR3 sequence (DNA): TGCGCCAGCGGCCGGGACAGCAATCAGCCCCAGCATTTT. Protein sequence: CASGRDSNQPQHF.

In regard to this clone: This specimen includes other DNA sequences encoding the same CDR3. The chain has TRBV9 and TRBJ2-5; D tentatively reads TRBD1 or TRBD2 (5 bases each). V lost 1 base, J lost 9 bases, and 19 bases lay in between. The CDR3 runs to 15 residues. Germline V gene sequence: CDR1 SGDLS, CDR2 YYNGEE. The CDR3 protein is CASSVWGSTREAQYF. The DNA for the CDR3 is TGTGCCAGCAGCGTATGGGGGTCTACCAGGGAAGCCCAGTACTTC.

The gene calls are TRBV27 and TRBJ2-5; D perhaps matches TRBD2 (5 bases). The CDR3 covers 13 residues. The germline V gene encodes CDR1 MNHEY and CDR2 SMNVEV (reference sequence). V was trimmed by 8 bases and J by 3 bases, leaving 13 bases between them. CDR3: CASGADWEETQYF. DNA for the CDR3: TGTGCCAGCGGAGCGGACTGGGAAGAGACCCAGTACTTC.

The chain has TRBV27 and TRBJ2-2, with a weak D call TRBD2 (6 bases). This CDR3 has 15 residues. V shed 3 bases and J shed 5 bases, with 13 bases lying between them. In germline, CDR1 is MNHEY, CDR2 SMNVEV (reference sequence). The CDR3 region has the DNA TGTGCCAGCAGTTTTCAGCGGAGCGGGACCGGGGAGCTGTTTTTT. This gives the protein CASSFQRSGTGELFF.

This chain uses TRBV20-1 with TRBJ1-1; no clear D. Looked up from germline, CDR1 is DFQATT and CDR2 is SNEGSKA (reference sequence). V was trimmed by 6 bases and J by 8 bases, leaving 10 bases between them. This CDR3 contains 10 residues. For the CDR3, the DNA is TGCAGTGCGGGAGAATGGGAAGCTTTCTTT. It encodes CSAGEWEAFF.

The rearrangement joins TRBV20-1 to TRBJ2-3; no definite D call. Deletions cut 2 bases from V and 10 bases from J, with 7 bases between. Germline V gives CDR1 DFQATT, CDR2 SNEGSKA (reference sequence). This CDR3 has 10 residues. This chain's CDR3 is CSARLGPQYF. For the CDR3, the DNA is TGCAGTGCTAGACTGGGTCCGCAGTATTTT.

This clone is large by share. The rearrangement uses TRBV5-1 and TRBJ1-1; D is uncertain. This CDR3 spans 14 amino acids. Trimming took off 1 base at V and 4 bases at J, with 11 bases between the two ends. CDR1 is SGHRS and CDR2 is YFSETQ in the germline V gene. CDR3 sequence reads: CASSLFGERTEAFF. CDR3 DNA: TGCGCCAGCAGCTTGTTCGGAGAGCGCACTGAAGCTTTCTTT. Using reference TRBV5-1 and TRBJ1-1 for the parts outside the CDR3, the full variable domain is KAGVTQTPRYLIKTRGQQVTLSCSPISGHRSVSWYQQTPGQGLQFLFEYFSETQRNKGNFPGRFSGRQFSNSRSEMNVSTLELGDSALYLCASSLFGERTEAFFGQGTRLTVV.

The rearrangement links TRBV9 to TRBJ1-3; weak D call: TRBD1 (6 bases). Germline-derived CDR1 and CDR2 are SGDLS and YYNGEE. The CDR3 runs 16 residues. Trimming pared 4 bases from V and 2 bases from J, leaving 16 bases between. CDR3: CASSLEGGAAGNTIYF. The CDR3 DNA sequence: TGTGCCAGCAGCCTCGAGGGGGGGGCTGCTGGAAACACCATATATTTT. Full variable domain (outside the CDR3, taken from reference TRBV9 and TRBJ1-3): DSGVTQTPKHLITATGQRVTLRCSPRSGDLSVYWYQQSLDQGLQFLIQYYNGEERAKGNILERFSAQQFPDLHSELNLSSLELGDSALYFCASSLEGGAAGNTIYFGEGSWLTVV.

The chain employs TRBV19 and TRBJ2-1, with D possibly TRBD2 on 5 matching bases. The CDR3 loop spans 13 amino acids. Germline CDR1 LNHDA, CDR2 SQIVND (reference sequence). The ends were cut back, 2 bases at V and 5 bases at J, with 7 bases in the middle. This chain's CDR3 is CASSITGNNEQFF. DNA of the CDR3: TGTGCCAGTAGTATAACCGGGAACAATGAGCAGTTCTTC.

This chain links TRBV6-4 with TRBJ1-1; a weak D match, TRBD1 (5 bases). CDR3 size: 16 residues. CDR1 and CDR2 from the germline V gene are MRHNA and SNTAGT. The V and J ends lost 2 bases and 11 bases respectively, with 24 bases between them. The CDR3 DNA reads as TGTGCCAGCAGTGACCAGCCGGGACGAAACACCCTGTGCGCTTTCTTT. Translating it yields CASSDQPGRNTLCAFF.

The rearrangement joins TRBV6-1 to TRBJ1-2; the D is unclear. CDR1 MNHNS and CDR2 SASEGT come from the germline V gene. With 5 bases removed from V and 8 bases from J, the gap between germline ends came to 12 bases. The CDR3 totals 12 residues. The DNA of the CDR3 is TGTGCCAGCAGTCAGTTTCTTCGAGGCTACACCTTC. This encodes CASSQFLRGYTF.

The rearrangement uses TRBV6-1 and TRBJ1-5, with 10 bases that match TRBD1. The CDR3 loop spans 14 amino acids. J was trimmed by 3 bases and V by 6 bases; bases with no gene match: 2. CDR1 and CDR2 (germline): MNHNS, SASEGT. The CDR3 region is CASRGQGPNQPQHF. In nucleotides, the CDR3 is TGTGCCAGCAGGGGACAGGGGCCCAATCAGCCCCAGCATTTT.

This clone came up a few times. The rearrangement links TRBV6-5 to TRBJ1-2; the D is unclear. V lost 2 bases and J lost 4, with 8 bases in between. The CDR3 has 13 amino acids. Per the germline V gene, CDR1 is MNHEY and CDR2 is SVGAGI. CDR3 protein: CASSYEALYGYTF. The DNA of the CDR3 is TGTGCCAGCAGTTACGAGGCACTCTATGGCTACACCTTC.

This clone turned up a few times. V is TRBV10-1 and J is TRBJ2-2, with D maybe TRBD2 (5 bases). Trimming removed 6 bases from V and 1 base from J, with 9 bases in between. In germline, CDR1 is WNHNN, CDR2 SYGVQD (reference sequence). This CDR3 is built from 14 residues. The DNA for the CDR3 is TGCGCCAGCAGAGCAACTAGGAACACCGGGGAGCTGTTTTTT. Translating it yields CASRATRNTGELFF.

V and J are TRBV7-9 and TRBJ1-1, with D unclear. The CDR3 has 17 amino acids. The V end lost 3 bases, the J end lost 0 bases, and 17 bases lay between the germline ends. Germline loops: CDR1 SEHNR, CDR2 FQNEAQ (reference sequence). CDR3 sequence reads: CASSFSKTVTMNTEAFF. The DNA of the CDR3 is TGTGCCAGCAGCTTTTCCAAAACAGTTACAATGAACACTGAAGCTTTCTTT.

This sequence joins TRBV19 and TRBJ1-5, with D perhaps matching TRBD1 (6 bases). Trimming took 3 bases from V and 7 from J, leaving 13 bases between them. Germline V CDR1 and CDR2: LNHDA, SQIVND (reference sequence). The CDR3 consists of 14 residues. CDR3 sequence: CASSIGGRGQPQHF. The CDR3 DNA sequence: TGTGCCAGTAGTATTGGGGGCAGGGGCCAGCCCCAGCATTTT.

V is TRBV28 and J is TRBJ2-3; D call uncertain. There are 14 residues in the CDR3. V was clipped by 1 base and J by 2 bases, with 7 bases between them. Germline V lookup: CDR1 MDHEN, CDR2 SYDVKM. This CDR3 is CASSLSQFTDTQYF. In nucleotides, the CDR3 is TGTGCCAGCAGTTTATCCCAGTTCACAGATACGCAGTATTTT.

This clone was recorded only once. This sequence joins TRBV9 and TRBJ2-1; TRBD2 matches 9 bases. V lost 3 bases to trimming and J lost 2 bases; unmatched junction nucleotides: 21. Germline CDR1 reads SGDLS; CDR2 reads YYNGEE. This CDR3 contains 21 residues. The DNA for the CDR3 is TGTGCCAGCAGCGGGGTGGGGTGGGAAGCGGGAGGTATTCTCCCCTACAATGAGCAGTTCTTC. Its protein is CASSGVGWEAGGILPYNEQFF.

This clone was recorded only once. The V gene is TRBV5-1, the J gene TRBJ1-1; TRBD1 is a possible D gene (6 bases). Germline V gene lookup returns CDR1 SGHRS and CDR2 YFSETQ. The CDR3 has 15 residues. The V end was cut by 4 bases, the J end by 3 bases, with 16 bases between. Here the CDR3 DNA reads TGCGCCAGCAGCCCGAGAGAGAGGGGGTACACTGAAGCTTTCTTT. Encoded protein: CASSPRERGYTEAFF.

The chain employs TRBV7-9 and TRBJ1-5, with unresolved D. Trimming cost V 3 bases and J 3 bases, with 9 bases left between them. Per germline, CDR1 SEHNR and CDR2 FQNEAQ (reference sequence). This CDR3 is built from 14 residues. The CDR3 DNA sequence: TGTGCCAGCAGCTTCGGTTGGGACAATCAGCCCCAGCATTTT. Translating it yields CASSFGWDNQPQHF.

The chain uses TRBV27 and TRBJ2-3, with 13 nucleotides matching TRBD2. The ends lost 4 bases at V and 4 bases at J; junction bases unmatched: 14. Germline assignment: CDR1 MNHEY and CDR2 SMNVEV (reference sequence). There are 19 residues in the CDR3. The CDR3 spells CASSSGGGLAGADADTQYF. The CDR3 region has the DNA TGTGCCAGCAGTTCCGGGGGCGGACTAGCGGGAGCAGATGCAGATACGCAGTATTTT.